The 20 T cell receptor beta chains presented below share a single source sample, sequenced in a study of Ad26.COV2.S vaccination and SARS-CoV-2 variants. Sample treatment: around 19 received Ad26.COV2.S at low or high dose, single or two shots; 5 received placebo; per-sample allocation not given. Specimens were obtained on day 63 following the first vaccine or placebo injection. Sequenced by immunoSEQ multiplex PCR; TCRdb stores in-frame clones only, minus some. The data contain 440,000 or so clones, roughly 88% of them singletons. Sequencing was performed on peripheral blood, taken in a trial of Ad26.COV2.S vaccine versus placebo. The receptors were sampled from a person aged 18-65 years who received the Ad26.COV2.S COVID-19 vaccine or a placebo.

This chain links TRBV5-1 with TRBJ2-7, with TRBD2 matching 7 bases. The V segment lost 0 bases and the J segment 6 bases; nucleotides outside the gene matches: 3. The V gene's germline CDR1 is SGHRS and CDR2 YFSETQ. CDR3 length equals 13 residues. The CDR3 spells CASSLDGEGEQYF. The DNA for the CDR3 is TGCGCCAGCAGCTTGGATGGGGAGGGCGAGCAGTACTTC.

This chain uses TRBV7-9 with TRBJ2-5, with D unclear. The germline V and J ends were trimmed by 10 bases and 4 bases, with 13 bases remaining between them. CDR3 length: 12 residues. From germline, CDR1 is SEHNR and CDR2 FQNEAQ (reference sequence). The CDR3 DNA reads TGTGCCACCTCGGCTTTAGTAGAGACCCAGTACTTC. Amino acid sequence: CATSALVETQYF.

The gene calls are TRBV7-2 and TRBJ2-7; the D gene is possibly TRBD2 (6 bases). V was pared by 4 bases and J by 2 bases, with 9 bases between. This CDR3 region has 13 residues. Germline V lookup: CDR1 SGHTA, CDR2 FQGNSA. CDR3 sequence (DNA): TGTGCCAGCAGCTACGGACTAACCTACGAGCAGTACTTC. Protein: CASSYGLTYEQYF.

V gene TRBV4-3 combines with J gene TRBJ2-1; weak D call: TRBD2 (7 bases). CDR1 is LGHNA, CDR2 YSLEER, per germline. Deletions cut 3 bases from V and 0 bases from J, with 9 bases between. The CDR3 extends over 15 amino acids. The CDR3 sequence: CASSQGGGSYNEQFF. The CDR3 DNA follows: TGCGCCAGCAGCCAGGGAGGGGGCTCCTACAATGAGCAGTTCTTC.

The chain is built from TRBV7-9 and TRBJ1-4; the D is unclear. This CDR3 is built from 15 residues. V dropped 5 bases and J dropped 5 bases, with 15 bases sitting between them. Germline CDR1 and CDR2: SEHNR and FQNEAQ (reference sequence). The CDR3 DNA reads TGTGCCAGCAGCGCCGAGGGCTTCCAAAATGAAAAACTGTTTTTT. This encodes CASSAEGFQNEKLFF.

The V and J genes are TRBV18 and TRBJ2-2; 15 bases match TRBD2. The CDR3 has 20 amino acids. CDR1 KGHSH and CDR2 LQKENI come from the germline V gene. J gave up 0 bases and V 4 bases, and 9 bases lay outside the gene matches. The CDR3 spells CASSLNPGLAGGANTGELFF. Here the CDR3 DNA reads TGTGCCAGCTCACTGAACCCGGGACTAGCGGGGGGAGCGAACACCGGGGAGCTGTTTTTT. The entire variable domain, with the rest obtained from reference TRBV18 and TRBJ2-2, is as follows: NAGVMQNPRHLVRRRGQEARLRCSPMKGHSHVYWYRQLPEEGLKFMVYLQKENIIDESGMPKERFSAEFPKEGPSILRIQQVVRGDSAAYFCASSLNPGLAGGANTGELFFGEGSRLTVL.

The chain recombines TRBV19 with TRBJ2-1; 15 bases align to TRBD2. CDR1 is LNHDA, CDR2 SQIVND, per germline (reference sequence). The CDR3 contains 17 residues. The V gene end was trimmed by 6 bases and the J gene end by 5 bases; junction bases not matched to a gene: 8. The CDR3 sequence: CASSPGGTSGRNNEQFF. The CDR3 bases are TGTGCCAGTAGCCCGGGCGGGACTAGCGGGAGGAACAATGAGCAGTTCTTC.

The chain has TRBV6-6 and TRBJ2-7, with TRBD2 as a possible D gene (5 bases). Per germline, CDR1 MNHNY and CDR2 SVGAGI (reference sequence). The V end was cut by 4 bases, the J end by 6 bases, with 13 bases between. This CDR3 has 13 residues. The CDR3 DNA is TGTGCCAGCAGTTCGCAGATGGCGGGCGAGCAGTACTTC. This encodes CASSSQMAGEQYF.

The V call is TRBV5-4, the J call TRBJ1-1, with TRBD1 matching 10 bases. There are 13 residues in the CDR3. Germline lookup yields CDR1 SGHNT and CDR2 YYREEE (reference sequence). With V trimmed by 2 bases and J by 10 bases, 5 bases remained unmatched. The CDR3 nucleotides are TGTGCCAGCAGCTTAGAGGACAGGGGGGGAGCTTTCTTT. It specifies CASSLEDRGGAFF.

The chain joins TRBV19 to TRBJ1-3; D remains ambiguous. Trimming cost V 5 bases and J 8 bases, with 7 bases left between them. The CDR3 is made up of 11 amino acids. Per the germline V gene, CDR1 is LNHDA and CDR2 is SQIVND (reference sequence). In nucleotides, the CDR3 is TGTGCCAGTAGTCAGTGGGACACCATATATTTT. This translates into CASSQWDTIYF.

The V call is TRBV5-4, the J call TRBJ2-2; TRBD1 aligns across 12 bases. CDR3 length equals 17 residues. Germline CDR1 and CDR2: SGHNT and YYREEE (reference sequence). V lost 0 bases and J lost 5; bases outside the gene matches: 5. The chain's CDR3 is CASSLGGTGGATGELFF. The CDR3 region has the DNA TGTGCCAGCAGCTTGGGGGGGACAGGGGGCGCGACCGGGGAGCTGTTTTTT.

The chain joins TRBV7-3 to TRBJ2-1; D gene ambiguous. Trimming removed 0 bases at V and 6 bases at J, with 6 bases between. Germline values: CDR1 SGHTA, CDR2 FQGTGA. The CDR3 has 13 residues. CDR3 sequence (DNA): TGTGCCAGCAGCTTAACTTCTACCAATGAGCAGTTCTTC. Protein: CASSLTSTNEQFF. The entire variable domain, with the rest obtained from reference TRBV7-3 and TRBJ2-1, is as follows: GAGVSQTPSNKVTEKGKYVELRCDPISGHTALYWYRQSLGQGPEFLIYFQGTGAADDSGLPNDRFFAVRPEGSVSTLKIQRTERGDSAVYLCASSLTSTNEQFFGPGTRLTVL.

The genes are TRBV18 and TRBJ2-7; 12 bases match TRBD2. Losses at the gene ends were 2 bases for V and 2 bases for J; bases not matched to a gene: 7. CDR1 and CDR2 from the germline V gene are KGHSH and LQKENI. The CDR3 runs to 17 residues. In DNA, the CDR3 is TGTGCCAGCTCACCAAGGGGTGGACTAGCGGGGACCTACGAGCAGTACTTC. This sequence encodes CASSPRGGLAGTYEQYF.

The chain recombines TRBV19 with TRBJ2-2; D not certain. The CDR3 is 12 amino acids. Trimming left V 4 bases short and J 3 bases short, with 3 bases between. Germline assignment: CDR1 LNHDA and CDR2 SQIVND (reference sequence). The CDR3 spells CASSTYTGELFF. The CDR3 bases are TGTGCCAGTAGTACGTACACCGGGGAGCTGTTTTTT.

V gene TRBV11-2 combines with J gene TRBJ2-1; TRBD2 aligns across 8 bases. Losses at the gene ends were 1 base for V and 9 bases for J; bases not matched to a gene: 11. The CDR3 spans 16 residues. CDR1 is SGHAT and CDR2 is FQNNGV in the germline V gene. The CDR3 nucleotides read TGTGCCAGCAGCTTAGCGGGAGGGGGACTCGAGGGTGAGCAGTTCTTC. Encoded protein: CASSLAGGGLEGEQFF.

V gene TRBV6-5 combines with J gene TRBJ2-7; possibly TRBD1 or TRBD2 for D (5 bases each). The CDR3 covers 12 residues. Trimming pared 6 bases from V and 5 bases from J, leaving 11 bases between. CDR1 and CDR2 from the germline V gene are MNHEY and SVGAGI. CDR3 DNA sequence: TGTGCCAGCAGCACCCGAGGGGACGAGCAGTACTTC. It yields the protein CASSTRGDEQYF.

CDR3 amino acids: CASKSRGYYEQYF. The CDR3 DNA sequence: TGTGCCAGCAAATCAAGGGGCTACTACGAGCAGTACTTC. The gene calls are TRBV27 and TRBJ2-7; possibly TRBD1 for D (5 bases). Germline CDR1 reads MNHEY; CDR2 reads SMNVEV (reference sequence). Trimming left V 7 bases short and J 3 bases short, with 13 bases between. This CDR3 has 13 amino acids.

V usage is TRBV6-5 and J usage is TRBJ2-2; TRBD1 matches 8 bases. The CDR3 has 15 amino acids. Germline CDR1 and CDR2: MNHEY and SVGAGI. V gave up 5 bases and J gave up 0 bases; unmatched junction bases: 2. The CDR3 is CASSRTGTNTGELFF. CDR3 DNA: TGTGCCAGCAGTAGGACAGGGACGAACACCGGGGAGCTGTTTTTT.

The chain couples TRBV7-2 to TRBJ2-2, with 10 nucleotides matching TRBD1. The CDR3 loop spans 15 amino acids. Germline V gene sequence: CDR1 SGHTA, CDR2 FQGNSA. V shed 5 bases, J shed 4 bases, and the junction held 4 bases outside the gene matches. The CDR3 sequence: CASSRQGATTGELFF. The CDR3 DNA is TGTGCCAGCAGCAGACAGGGGGCGACCACCGGGGAGCTGTTTTTT.

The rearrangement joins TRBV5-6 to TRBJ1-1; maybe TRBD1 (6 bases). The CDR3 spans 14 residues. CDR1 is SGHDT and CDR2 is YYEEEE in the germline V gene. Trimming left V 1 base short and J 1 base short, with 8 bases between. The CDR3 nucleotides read TGTGCCAGCAGCTTGCAGGGGAAGAACACTGAAGCTTTCTTT. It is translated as CASSLQGKNTEAFF.